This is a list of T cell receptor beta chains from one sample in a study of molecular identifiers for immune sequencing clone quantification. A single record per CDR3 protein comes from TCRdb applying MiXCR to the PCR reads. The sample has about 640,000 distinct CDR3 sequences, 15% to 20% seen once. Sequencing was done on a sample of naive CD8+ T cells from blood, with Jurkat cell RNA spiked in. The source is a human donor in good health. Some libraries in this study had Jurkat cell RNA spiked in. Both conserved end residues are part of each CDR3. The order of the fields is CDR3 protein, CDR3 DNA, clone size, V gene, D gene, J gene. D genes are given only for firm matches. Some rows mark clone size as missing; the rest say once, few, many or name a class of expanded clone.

CASTPSGTGVIWSDTQYF | TGTGCCAGCACCCCTTCCGGGACAGGGGTTATCTGGTCAGATACGCAGTATTTT | many | TRBV28 | TRBD1 | TRBJ2-3
CASSQDDRDRPTGTQYF | TGCGCCAGCAGCCAAGATGACCGGGACAGGCCCACAGGTACGCAGTATTTT | NA | TRBV4-1 | TRBD1 | TRBJ2-3
CASSWDGPYGYTF | TGTGCCAGTAGTTGGGACGGACCCTATGGCTACACCTTC | few | TRBV19 | NA | TRBJ1-2
CAWSVTGVEQFF | TGTGCCTGGAGTGTAACAGGTGTTGAGCAGTTCTTC | NA | TRBV30 | NA | TRBJ2-1
CASSLFPRSITDTQYF | TGTGCCAGCAGTTTATTTCCTAGATCTATCACAGATACGCAGTATTTT | many | TRBV28 | NA | TRBJ2-3
CASSADSGSGEQYF | TGCGCCAGCAGCGCCGATTCGGGGTCTGGGGAGCAGTACTTC | many | TRBV5-1 | NA | TRBJ2-7
CASSFVGIPAGADTDTQYF | TGTGCCAGCAGTTTCGTAGGTATCCCAGCGGGAGCCGATACAGATACGCAGTATTTT | few | TRBV12-3/TRBV12-4 | TRBD2 | TRBJ2-3
CSARVADGPLSASPLHF | TGCAGTGCTAGAGTCGCGGACGGACCCCTTTCGGCTTCACCCCTCCACTTT | many | TRBV20-1 | NA | TRBJ1-6
CSAGSNDLSYEQYF | TGCAGTGCTGGGAGTAACGACCTCTCCTACGAGCAGTACTTC | many | TRBV20-1 | NA | TRBJ2-7
CASSQDRGLAEAFF | TGTGCCAGCAGCCAGGACAGGGGGCTCGCTGAAGCTTTCTTT | many | TRBV11-2 | TRBD1 | TRBJ1-1
CASSILEAKNIQYF | TGTGCCAGCAGCATACTCGAGGCCAAAAACATTCAGTACTTC | NA | TRBV2 | NA | TRBJ2-4
CASSQGGGRETQYF | TGCGCCAGCAGCCAGGGAGGGGGTCGGGAGACCCAGTACTTC | many | TRBV4-1 | NA | TRBJ2-5
CASSEGDSFYSNQPQHF | TGTGCCAGCAGCGAGGGGGACAGTTTCTATAGCAATCAGCCCCAGCATTTT | NA | TRBV9 | TRBD1 | TRBJ1-5
CSARKGGTRWSDTQYF | TGCAGTGCTAGGAAAGGGGGGACCCGGTGGTCAGATACGCAGTATTTT | few | TRBV20-1 | NA | TRBJ2-3
CASSFDRDLLYGYTF | TGTGCCAGCAGCTTCGACAGGGATTTACTCTATGGCTACACCTTC | many | TRBV7-8 | TRBD1 | TRBJ1-2